Listed below are T cell receptor beta chains from one sample, sequenced in a study of T cells after yellow fever vaccination. TCRdb analysed the 5' RACE reads with MiXCR anew, one entry per CDR3 protein. Among 350,000 or so distinct CDR3 sequences listed, around 8.1% were seen once. The starting material was PBMCs, obtained about 49 days after the first yellow fever vaccination. The receptor source for this set is a man aged 18 to 35 who received the YFV17D yellow fever vaccine. Each CDR3 is given with its conserved first and last residue. The D gene is left open where the match is weak. A clone size is listed for some rows: how often the clone was seen (once, few, many), or a class if it is expanded.

>.|many|TRBJ2-2|TRBV7-9
TGTGCCAGCAGCTTCAGGACGAACACCGGGGAGCTGTTTTTT
CASSFRTNTGELFF
>TRBD1|few|TRBJ2-6|TRBV23-1
TGCGCCAGCATCTTAGACAGGGGGCCTGGGGCCAACGTCCTGACTTTC
CASILDRGPGANVLTF
>.|.|TRBJ1-6|TRBV27
TGTGCCAGCAGTTTTCAGCATAATTCACCCCTCCACTTT
CASSFQHNSPLHF
>TRBD2|few|TRBJ2-5|TRBV28
TGTGCCAGCAAGCGGGGGCAAAGAGAGACCCAGTACTTC
CASKRGQRETQYF
>TRBD1|few|TRBJ1-5|TRBV12-3/TRBV12-4
TGTGCCAGCAGTCTCGGACAGGCCTCCTCTTATCAGCCCCAGCATTTT
CASSLGQASSYQPQHF
>TRBD1|.|TRBJ2-2|TRBV7-6
TGTGCCGGGACAGGGGAGCTCACCGGGGAGCTGTTTTTT
CAGTGELTGELFF
>TRBD1|few|TRBJ2-7|TRBV7-6
TGTGCCAGCAGCCGGGACAGGCTTGGGGAGCAGTACTTC
CASSRDRLGEQYF
>.|few|TRBJ2-7|TRBV6-5
TGTGCCAGCAGTTACTCACCAGGGGTGATGGACGAGCAGTACTTC
CASSYSPGVMDEQYF
>.|few|TRBJ2-6|TRBV20-1
TGCTGTGCTAGAGATTTGGTTGACTCTGGGGCCAACGTCCTGACTTTC
CCARDLVDSGANVLTF
>TRBD1|.|TRBJ1-3|TRBV16
TGTGCCAGCAGCCGGGACAGGGGAGCACCTGGAAACACCATATATTTT
CASSRDRGAPGNTIYF
>.|.|TRBJ1-1|TRBV6-5
TGTGCCAGCCATGGAGGGGGGTCTGAAGCTTTCTTT
CASHGGGSEAFF
>.|.|TRBJ1-6|TRBV3-1
TGTGCCAGCAGCCAGACGATTAGCTCCTATAATTCACCCCTCCACTTT
CASSQTISSYNSPLHF
>.|.|TRBJ2-2|TRBV6-6
TGTGCCAGCACGAAGGGGATCGGGGAGCTGTTTTTT
CASTKGIGELFF
>.|few|TRBJ1-4|TRBV6-1
TGTGCCAGCAGGGAGGGGAGTGCTAATGAAAAACTGTTTTTT
CASREGSANEKLFF
>TRBD1|.|TRBJ1-5|TRBV7-8
TGTGCCAGCAGCGACGCCGGGACAGGGGGCTCCCAGCCCCAGCATTTT
CASSDAGTGGSQPQHF
>.|few|TRBJ1-1|TRBV7-2
TGTGCCAGCAGCTTGGATACCACTGAAGCTTTCTTT
CASSLDTTEAFF
>.|few|TRBJ2-5|TRBV5-1
TGCGCCAGCAGCTTGGGCGGATCAGAGACCCAGTACTTC
CASSLGGSETQYF
>.|.|TRBJ1-3|TRBV5-5
TGTGCCAGCAGCTTGCTAGGTGCAACCTCTGGAAACACCATATATTTT
CASSLLGATSGNTIYF
>.|.|TRBJ2-5|TRBV7-9
TGTGCCAGCAGCTTAAAGGGTATGATGGAGACCCAGTACTTC
CASSLKGMMETQYF
>TRBD1|.|TRBJ2-3|TRBV7-2
TGTGCCAGCAGCTGGGCCGGGACAGGCAACACAGATACGCAGTATTTT
CASSWAGTGNTDTQYF
>TRBD2|.|TRBJ2-5|TRBV7-2
TGTGCCAGCAGTATGACGGGGGGAAATGGAGAGACCCAGTACTTC
CASSMTGGNGETQYF
>TRBD1|many|TRBJ2-7|TRBV20-1
TGCAGTGCAGAGAGACAGGGGTTTTATTACGAGCAGTACTTC
CSAERQGFYYEQYF
>TRBD1|few|TRBJ2-6|TRBV7-2
TGTGCCAGCAGCTTTTGGAGGGAGACAGGGGGCTTTGGTCCCTCTGGGGCCAACGTCCTGACTTTC
CASSFWRETGGFGPSGANVLTF
>TRBD1|.|TRBJ1-2|TRBV30
TGTGCCTGGAGACTTGACAGGGGCGGCTACACCTTC
CAWRLDRGGYTF
>.|few|TRBJ1-1|TRBV4-1
TGCGCCAGCAGCCAAGAGGGTGGGGGGCTAGGGACTGAAGCTTTCTTT
CASSQEGGGLGTEAFF
>.|many|TRBJ2-5|TRBV28
TGTGCCAGCAGTTCTCCGGCCTTACAAGAGACCCAGTACTTC
CASSSPALQETQYF
>TRBD2|few|TRBJ2-3|TRBV29-1
TGCAGCGTTGACGGGACTAGCGGATACACAGATACGCAGTATTTT
CSVDGTSGYTDTQYF